Included here is one T cell receptor beta chain sequence, with context. Its cognate antigen is unknown. The data were taken from a study of blood T cells in healthy people across ages. Study-wide findings and caveats: Across samples, TCR beta diversity tracked strongly with naive T cell percentage. It was held that diversity estimates obtained from one million T cells represented underestimates.

The CDR3 is 13 residues long. V lost 5 bases, J lost 5 bases, and 12 bases lay in between. Per the germline V gene, CDR1 is MNHEY and CDR2 is SVGAGI. Primed by a sample-barcoded 5' primer and a J-beta primer mix, a second PCR proceeded for about 6 to 12 cycles. TCRdb reprocessed the 5' RACE reads with MiXCR, giving one entry per CDR3 protein. The data show roughly 1,800,000 distinct CDR3 sequences, around half seen once. Sequences were obtained from blood. The sequence was obtained from a woman between 40 and 55 years old in good health. The chain links TRBV6-5 to TRBJ1-2; TRBD1 is a possible D gene (6 bases). The CDR3 spells CASSGAGAYGYTF. DNA of the CDR3: TGTGCCAGCAGTGGGGCGGGGGCGTATGGCTACACCTTC.